The 20 T cell receptor beta chains reported below all come from one sample, sequenced in a study of beta chain features in type 1 diabetes. Regarding the study as a whole: TCRB CDR3s were moderately but significantly shorter in Type 1 diabetes patients in all four CD4+ subsets.

The whole isolated RNA underwent reverse transcription, so sequencing captured expressed TCRB transcripts. Profiled with immunoSEQ multiplex PCR; TCRdb holds only in-frame clones, not every one. The sample carries 150,000 to 200,000 clones, 63% recorded once. Their antigen targets remain unknown. The specimen was naive CD4+ T cells from blood. Source of these receptors: a man aged 25 to 40 with type 1 diabetes.

The chain combines TRBV5-1 with TRBJ2-3; D gene ambiguous. There are 15 residues in the CDR3. CDR1 and CDR2 from the germline V gene are SGHRS and YFSETQ. The ends were cut back, 7 bases at V and 2 bases at J, with 17 bases in the middle. The CDR3 coding sequence is TGCGCCAGCTACATAACCAGCGAGAACACAGATACGCAGTATTTT. Translated, it gives CASYITSENTDTQYF.

The J gene is TRBJ1-1, the V gene TRBV30, with TRBD1 matching over 8 bases. This CDR3 has 12 amino acids. CDR1 and CDR2 from the germline V gene are GTSNPN and SVGIG (reference sequence). V trimming: 7 bases; J trimming: 3 bases; junction bases outside the gene matches: 4. CDR3 nucleotide sequence: TGTGCCTCCCAGGGGGCCTACACTGAAGCTTTCTTT. Its protein product is CASQGAYTEAFF.

The chain combines TRBV7-2 with TRBJ1-1; perhaps TRBD1 as D (5 bases). This CDR3 has 13 residues. The V end lost 6 bases, the J end lost 1 base, and 9 bases lay between the germline ends. The V gene's germline CDR1 is SGHTA and CDR2 FQGNSA. As DNA, the CDR3 is TGTGCCAGCAGTCGCACAGGGAACACTGAAGCTTTCTTT. Amino acid sequence: CASSRTGNTEAFF.

The J gene is TRBJ1-2, the V gene TRBV29-1; D is unclear. The CDR3 covers 13 residues. V was cut by 3 bases and J by 7 bases, with 15 bases left in between. Germline loops: CDR1 SQVTM, CDR2 ANQGSEA. The CDR3 reads CSVEREPFGGYTF. DNA of the CDR3: TGCAGCGTTGAGAGGGAACCTTTCGGTGGCTACACCTTC.

This chain joins TRBV7-2 and TRBJ2-1; perhaps TRBD2 as D (6 bases). CDR1 and CDR2 (germline): SGHTA, FQGNSA. Trimming pared 2 bases from V and 5 bases from J, leaving 10 bases between. This CDR3 has 14 amino acids. This CDR3 is CASSLSGVNNEQFF. The CDR3, as DNA: TGTGCCAGCAGCTTATCGGGAGTAAACAATGAGCAGTTCTTC.

DNA for the CDR3: TGTGCCTGGAGTACTCAGTCAGGGGTGTCGGAGACCCAGTACTTC. It translates to CAWSTQSGVSETQYF. The chain joins TRBV30 to TRBJ2-5; tentative D call: TRBD1 (6 bases). The CDR3 is 15 residues long. V lost 2 bases, J lost 5 bases, and 18 bases lay in between. Germline V gives CDR1 GTSNPN, CDR2 SVGIG (reference sequence).

This sequence joins TRBV4-3 and TRBJ1-2; possible D gene TRBD1, 6 bases. V was cut by 3 bases and J by 7 bases, with 21 bases left in between. Per the germline V gene, CDR1 is LGHNA and CDR2 is YSLEER. This CDR3 is built from 16 residues. CDR3 nucleotide sequence: TGCGCCAGCAGCCAGGCGATTTTACAGGGCTGGGGTGGCTACACCTTC. It translates to CASSQAILQGWGGYTF.

The chain combines TRBV13 with TRBJ1-2, with D perhaps matching TRBD1 (6 bases). The CDR3 covers 14 residues. V lost 5 bases and J 5 bases, leaving 15 bases between the germline ends. CDR1 PRHDT and CDR2 FYEKMQ come from the germline V gene (reference sequence). This CDR3 reads CASSENSQGYGYTF. CDR3 nucleotides: TGTGCCAGCAGCGAAAACTCACAGGGATATGGCTACACCTTC.

This clone appeared a few times. V is TRBV29-1 and J is TRBJ2-3; perhaps TRBD2 as D (5 bases). This CDR3 is built from 13 residues. Germline V gene lookup returns CDR1 SQVTM and CDR2 ANQGSEA. V lost 7 bases, J lost 2 bases, and 13 bases lay in between. CDR3 loop: CSDGRASTDTQYF. The CDR3 region has the DNA TGCAGCGACGGGCGGGCCTCCACAGATACGCAGTATTTT.

This clone was counted only a few times. V is TRBV30 and J is TRBJ2-2; D not certain. With 2 bases removed from V and 0 bases from J, the gap between germline ends came to 13 bases. The CDR3 consists of 16 residues. CDR1 and CDR2 (germline): GTSNPN, SVGIG (reference sequence). The CDR3 spells CAWSYSLFSNTGELFF. The CDR3 nucleotides are TGTGCCTGGAGTTACAGTTTATTCTCGAACACCGGGGAGCTGTTTTTT.

The chain recombines TRBV7-9 with TRBJ2-3, with D possibly matching TRBD2 (5 bases). The CDR3 runs 11 residues. From germline, CDR1 is SEHNR and CDR2 FQNEAQ (reference sequence). V was clipped by 6 bases and J by 5 bases, with 6 bases between them. CDR3: CASRREDTQYF. CDR3 sequence (DNA): TGTGCCAGCAGGAGGGAAGATACGCAGTATTTT.

The chain couples TRBV27 to TRBJ2-3; D gene uncertain. This CDR3 is 14 amino acids long. The V gene's germline CDR1 is MNHEY and CDR2 SMNVEV (reference sequence). Trimming removed 3 bases at V and 0 bases at J, with 7 bases between. The CDR3 region is CASSLSSSTDTQYF. CDR3 DNA sequence: TGTGCCAGCAGTTTGTCCTCTAGCACAGATACGCAGTATTTT.

The rearrangement uses TRBV29-1 and TRBJ2-6, with D hard to call. The V end was cut by 6 bases, the J end by 0 bases, with 6 bases between. The V gene's germline CDR1 is SQVTM and CDR2 ANQGSEA. There are 13 residues in the CDR3. CDR3 sequence reads: CSVAPSGANVLTF. The CDR3 bases are TGCAGCGTCGCCCCCTCTGGGGCCAACGTCCTGACTTTC.

This clone was found a few times. The chain couples TRBV29-1 to TRBJ1-2; tentative D call: TRBD1 (6 bases). The CDR3 spans 14 residues. Germline V gene lookup returns CDR1 SQVTM and CDR2 ANQGSEA. With 4 bases removed from V and 4 bases from J, the gap between germline ends came to 16 bases. The CDR3 here is CSVVSQGLGYGYTF. In nucleotides, the CDR3 is TGCAGCGTTGTTTCTCAGGGGCTTGGCTATGGCTACACCTTC.

The chain carries TRBV30 and TRBJ1-2; 9 bases fit TRBD1. The germline CDR1 and CDR2 sequences are GTSNPN and SVGIG (reference sequence). The J segment lost 7 bases and the V segment lost 1 base, leaving 10 bases of the junction unmatched. The CDR3 spans 15 residues. The CDR3: CAWSAPGQGRTGYTF. The CDR3 DNA sequence: TGTGCCTGGAGTGCCCCCGGACAGGGGCGGACTGGCTACACCTTC.

This chain connects TRBV19 to TRBJ1-2; D possibly corresponds to TRBD1 (5 bases). V was trimmed by 9 bases and J by 1 base, leaving 12 bases between them. The CDR3 has 13 amino acids. Germline V lookup: CDR1 LNHDA, CDR2 SQIVND (reference sequence). The chain's CDR3 is CASRDVRNYGYTF. CDR3 nucleotides: TGTGCCAGCCGGGACGTCCGTAACTATGGCTACACCTTC.

The chain couples TRBV5-4 to TRBJ2-5; D not resolved. Looked up from germline, CDR1 is SGHNT and CDR2 is YYREEE (reference sequence). The CDR3 is 12 residues long. With 0 bases removed from V and 2 bases from J, the gap between germline ends came to 2 bases. The CDR3 DNA is TGTGCCAGCAGCTTGGCTCAAGAGACCCAGTACTTC. The encoded protein is CASSLAQETQYF. The entire variable domain, with the rest obtained from reference TRBV5-4 and TRBJ2-5, is as follows: ETGVTQSPTHLIKTRGQQVTLRCSSQSGHNTVSWYQQALGQGPQFIFQYYREEENGRGNFPPRFSGLQFPNYSSELNVNALELDDSALYLCASSLAQETQYFGPGTRLLVL.

The J gene is TRBJ2-3, the V gene TRBV10-3, with D uncertain. The ends were cut back, 3 bases at V and 5 bases at J, with 9 bases in the middle. This CDR3 contains 13 residues. Germline V CDR1 and CDR2: ENHRY, SYGVKD. The CDR3 region has the DNA TGTGCCATCAGTGATAGGCTGGGAGATACGCAGTATTTT. This gives the protein CAISDRLGDTQYF.

The chain couples TRBV9 to TRBJ2-5; 12 bases are shared with TRBD2. CDR3 length: 15 amino acids. In germline, CDR1 is SGDLS, CDR2 YYNGEE. The trim removed 4 bases at V and 3 bases at J, leaving 4 bases unmatched. In DNA, the CDR3 is TGTGCCAGCAGCCCCCGACTAGCGGGGGAAGAGACCCAGTACTTC. Amino acid sequence: CASSPRLAGEETQYF.

The gene calls are TRBV6-5 and TRBJ1-5, with 7 nucleotides matching TRBD1. The CDR3 length is 13 residues. The V gene's germline CDR1 is MNHEY and CDR2 SVGAGI. V was pared by 6 bases and J by 7 bases, with 6 bases of the junction left unmatched. The CDR3 region is CASSLDRIQPQHF. DNA of the CDR3: TGTGCCAGCAGCCTGGACAGGATACAGCCCCAGCATTTT.